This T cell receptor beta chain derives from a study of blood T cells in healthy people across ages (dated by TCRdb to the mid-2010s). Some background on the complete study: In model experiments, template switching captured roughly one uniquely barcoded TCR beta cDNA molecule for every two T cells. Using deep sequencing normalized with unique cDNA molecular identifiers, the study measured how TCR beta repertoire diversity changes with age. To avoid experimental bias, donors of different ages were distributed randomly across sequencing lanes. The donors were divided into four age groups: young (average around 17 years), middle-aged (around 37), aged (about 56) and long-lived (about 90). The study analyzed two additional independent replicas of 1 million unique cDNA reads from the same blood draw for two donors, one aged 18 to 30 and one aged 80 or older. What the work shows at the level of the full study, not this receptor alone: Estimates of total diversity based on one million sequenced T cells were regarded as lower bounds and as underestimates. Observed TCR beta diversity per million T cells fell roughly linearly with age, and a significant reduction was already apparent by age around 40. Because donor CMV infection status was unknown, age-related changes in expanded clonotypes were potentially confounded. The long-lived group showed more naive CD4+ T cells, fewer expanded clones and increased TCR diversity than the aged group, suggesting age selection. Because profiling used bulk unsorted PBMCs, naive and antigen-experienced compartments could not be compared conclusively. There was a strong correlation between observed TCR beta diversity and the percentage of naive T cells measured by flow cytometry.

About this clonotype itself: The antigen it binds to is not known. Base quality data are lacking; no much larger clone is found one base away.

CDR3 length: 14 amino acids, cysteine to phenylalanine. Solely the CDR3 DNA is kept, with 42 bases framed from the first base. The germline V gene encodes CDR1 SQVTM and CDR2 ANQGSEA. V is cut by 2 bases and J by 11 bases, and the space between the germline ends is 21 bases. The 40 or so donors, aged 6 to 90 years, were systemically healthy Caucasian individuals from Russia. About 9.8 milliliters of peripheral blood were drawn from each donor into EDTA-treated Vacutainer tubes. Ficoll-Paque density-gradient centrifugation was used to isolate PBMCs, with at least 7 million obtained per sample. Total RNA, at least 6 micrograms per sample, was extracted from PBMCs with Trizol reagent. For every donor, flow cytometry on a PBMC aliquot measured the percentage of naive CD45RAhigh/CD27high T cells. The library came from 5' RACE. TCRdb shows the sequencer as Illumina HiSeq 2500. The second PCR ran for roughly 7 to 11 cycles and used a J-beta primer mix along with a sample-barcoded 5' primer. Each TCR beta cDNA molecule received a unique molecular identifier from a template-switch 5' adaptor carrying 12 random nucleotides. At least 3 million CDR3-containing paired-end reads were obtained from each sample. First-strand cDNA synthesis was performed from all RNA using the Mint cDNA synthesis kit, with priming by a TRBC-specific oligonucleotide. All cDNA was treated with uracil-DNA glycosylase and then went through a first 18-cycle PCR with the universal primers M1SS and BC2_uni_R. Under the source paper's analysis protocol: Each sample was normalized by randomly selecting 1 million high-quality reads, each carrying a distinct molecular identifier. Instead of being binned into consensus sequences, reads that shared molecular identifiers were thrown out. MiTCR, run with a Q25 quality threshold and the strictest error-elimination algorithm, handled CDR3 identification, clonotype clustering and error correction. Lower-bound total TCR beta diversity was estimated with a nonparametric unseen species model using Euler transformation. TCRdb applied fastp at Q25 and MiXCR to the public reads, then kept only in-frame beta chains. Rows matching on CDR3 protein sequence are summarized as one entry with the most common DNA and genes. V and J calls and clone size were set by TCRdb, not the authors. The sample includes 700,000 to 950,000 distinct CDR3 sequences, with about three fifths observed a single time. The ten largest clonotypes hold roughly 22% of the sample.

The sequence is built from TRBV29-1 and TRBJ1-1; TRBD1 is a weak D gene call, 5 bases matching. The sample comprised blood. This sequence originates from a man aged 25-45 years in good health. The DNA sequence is TGCAGCGTTGAAAGCTTGGGTGGGGGGACCGGGGCTTTCTTT. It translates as CSVESLGGGTGAFF. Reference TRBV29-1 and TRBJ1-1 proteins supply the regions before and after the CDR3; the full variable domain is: SAVISQKPSRDICQRGTSLTIQCQVDSQVTMMFWYRQQPGQSLTLIATANQGSEATYESGFVIDKFPISRPNLTFSTLTVSNMSPEDSSIYLCSVESLGGGTGAFFGQGTRLTVV.